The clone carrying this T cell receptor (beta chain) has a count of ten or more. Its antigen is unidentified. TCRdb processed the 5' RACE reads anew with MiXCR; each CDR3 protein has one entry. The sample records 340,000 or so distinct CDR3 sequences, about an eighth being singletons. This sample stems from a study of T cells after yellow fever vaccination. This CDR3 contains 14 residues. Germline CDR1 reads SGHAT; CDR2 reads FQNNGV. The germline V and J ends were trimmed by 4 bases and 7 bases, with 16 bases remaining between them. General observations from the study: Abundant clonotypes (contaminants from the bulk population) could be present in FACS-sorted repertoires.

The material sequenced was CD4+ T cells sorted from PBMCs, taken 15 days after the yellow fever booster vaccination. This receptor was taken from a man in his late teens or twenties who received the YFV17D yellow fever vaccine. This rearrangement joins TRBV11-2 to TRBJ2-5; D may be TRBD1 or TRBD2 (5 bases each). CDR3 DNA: TGTGCCAGCAGCTCCGGGACCCACAAGGCGACCCAGTACTTC. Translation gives CASSSGTHKATQYF.